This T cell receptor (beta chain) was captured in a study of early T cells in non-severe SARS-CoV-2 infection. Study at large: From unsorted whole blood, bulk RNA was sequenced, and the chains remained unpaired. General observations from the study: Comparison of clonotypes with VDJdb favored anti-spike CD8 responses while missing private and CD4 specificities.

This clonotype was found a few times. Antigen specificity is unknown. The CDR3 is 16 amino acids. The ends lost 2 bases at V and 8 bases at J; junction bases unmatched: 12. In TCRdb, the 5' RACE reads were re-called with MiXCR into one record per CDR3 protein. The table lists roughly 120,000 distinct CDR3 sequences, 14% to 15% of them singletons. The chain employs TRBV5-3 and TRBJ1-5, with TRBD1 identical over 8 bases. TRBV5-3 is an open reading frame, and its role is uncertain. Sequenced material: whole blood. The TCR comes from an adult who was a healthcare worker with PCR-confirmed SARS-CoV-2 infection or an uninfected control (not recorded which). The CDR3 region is CARSFHRGSLEEPQHF. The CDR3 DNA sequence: TGTGCCAGAAGCTTCCACAGGGGGTCCTTGGAGGAGCCCCAGCATTTT.